Presented here are 27 T cell receptor beta chains from one specimen sequenced in a study of T-cell reconstitution after alpha-beta-depleted transplantation in children. Unique molecular identifiers were incorporated during preparation of the TCRbeta library. TCRdb re-called the PCR reads through MiXCR, storing one row per CDR3 protein. Among a few hundred thousand distinct CDR3 sequences, approximately 10% were seen once, and the ten largest hold roughly 30%. The material was PBMCs, obtained before TCRalphabeta/CD19-depleted stem cell transplant. The receptors originated from a child under two years old with acute myeloid leukemia, due to receive a stem cell transplant.

The table lists this clonotype with many counts. The rearrangement links TRBV5-1 to TRBJ2-3; 10 positions agree with TRBD1. This CDR3 contains 14 residues. V lost 4 bases to trimming and J lost 8 bases; unmatched junction nucleotides: 7. Per the germline V gene, CDR1 is SGHRS and CDR2 is YFSETQ. The CDR3 sequence: CASSTGTGAVTQYF. In DNA form, the CDR3 reads TGCGCCAGCAGCACAGGGACAGGGGCTGTTACGCAGTATTTT.

In its sample, this clonotype was seen many times. The chain recombines TRBV20-1 with TRBJ2-1; 10 positions agree with TRBD2. With V trimmed by 3 bases and J by 8 bases, 7 bases remained unmatched. There are 14 residues in the CDR3. CDR1 is DFQATT, CDR2 SNEGSKA, per germline (reference sequence). DNA of the CDR3: TGCAGTGCTAGTGGTAGCGGGAGGACGGATGAGCAGTTCTTC. Protein sequence: CSASGSGRTDEQFF.

This clonotype was picked up many times. V gene TRBV20-1 combines with J gene TRBJ2-7; D possibly corresponds to TRBD1 (6 bases). V lost 5 bases and J 5 bases, leaving 16 bases between the germline ends. CDR3 length: 13 residues. CDR1 DFQATT and CDR2 SNEGSKA come from the germline V gene (reference sequence). CDR3 sequence reads: CSALTGSRDEQYF. CDR3 sequence (DNA): TGCAGTGCTCTAACAGGGAGTCGGGACGAGCAGTACTTC.

This clonotype was observed at least ten times. The chain carries TRBV10-2 and TRBJ1-6, with unresolved D. CDR3 length: 12 residues. The V gene's germline CDR1 is WSHSY and CDR2 SAAADI. Trimming cost V 3 bases and J 8 bases, with 5 bases left between them. The CDR3 DNA sequence: TGCGCCAGCAGTGATTCAGATTCACCCCTCCACTTT. Protein: CASSDSDSPLHF.

Ten or more counts support this clonotype. V usage is TRBV4-3 and J usage is TRBJ2-3, with 7 positions matching TRBD2. V lost 1 base to trimming and J lost 5 bases; unmatched junction nucleotides: 6. This CDR3 region has 15 residues. Per the germline V gene, CDR1 is LGHNA and CDR2 is YSLEER. The CDR3 here is CASSQGGRAGDTQYF. The CDR3 coding sequence is TGCGCCAGCAGCCAAGGGGGGAGGGCGGGAGATACGCAGTATTTT.

Ten or more counts support this clonotype. The chain employs TRBV7-8 and TRBJ1-1; the D gene is possibly TRBD1 (5 bases). The V and J ends lost 5 bases and 1 base respectively, with 17 bases between them. The CDR3 is 16 amino acids. Germline V gene sequence: CDR1 SGHVS, CDR2 FQNEAQ. CDR3 DNA sequence: TGTGCCAGCAGCAGAGCACTGGGACCCCGGAACACTGAAGCTTTCTTT. This sequence encodes CASSRALGPRNTEAFF.

This clonotype was seen at least ten times. This chain connects TRBV10-3 to TRBJ1-2, with unresolved D. The CDR3 runs to 14 residues. The germline V gene encodes CDR1 ENHRY and CDR2 SYGVKD. V shed 11 bases and J shed 5 bases, with 21 bases lying between them. CDR3 sequence reads: CAAGWQEDLYGYTF. The CDR3 bases are TGTGCCGCGGGGTGGCAGGAGGATCTTTATGGCTACACCTTC.

This clonotype was picked up many times. The CDR3 sequence: CASSRDSFEAFF. CDR3 DNA sequence: TGCGCCAGCAGCCGGGACAGTTTTGAAGCTTTCTTT. The genes are TRBV5-1 and TRBJ1-1; 7 nucleotides align to TRBD1. The V gene end was trimmed by 4 bases and the J gene end by 7 bases; junction bases not matched to a gene: 4. The CDR3 consists of 12 residues. In germline, CDR1 is SGHRS, CDR2 YFSETQ. The whole variable domain, filled in from reference TRBV5-1 and TRBJ1-1, reads KAGVTQTPRYLIKTRGQQVTLSCSPISGHRSVSWYQQTPGQGLQFLFEYFSETQRNKGNFPGRFSGRQFSNSRSEMNVSTLELGDSALYLCASSRDSFEAFFGQGTRLTVV.

This clonotype was seen ten or more times. The J gene is TRBJ1-2, the V gene TRBV5-1; possible D gene TRBD1, 5 bases. Trimming shortened V by 4 bases and J by 4 bases, and 17 bases separated the two germline ends. The CDR3 has 15 amino acids. CDR1 and CDR2 (germline): SGHRS, YFSETQ. The CDR3 nucleotides read TGCGCCAGCAGCCTTGCCGGCCCCGGGACCTATGGCTACACCTTC. Translating it yields CASSLAGPGTYGYTF. Full variable domain (remainder filled in from reference TRBV5-1 and TRBJ1-2): KAGVTQTPRYLIKTRGQQVTLSCSPISGHRSVSWYQQTPGQGLQFLFEYFSETQRNKGNFPGRFSGRQFSNSRSEMNVSTLELGDSALYLCASSLAGPGTYGYTFGSGTRLTVV.

The sample holds a few counts of this clonotype. The rearrangement joins TRBV7-8 to TRBJ2-1; D is unresolved. With 5 bases removed from V and 5 bases from J, the gap between germline ends came to 16 bases. The germline CDR1 and CDR2 sequences are SGHVS and FQNEAQ. The CDR3 has 15 residues. DNA for the CDR3: TGTGCCAGCAGCCCCCCCCGAGGTAGGGACAATGAGCAGTTCTTC. Protein: CASSPPRGRDNEQFF.

This clonotype was seen ten or more times. The V gene is TRBV12-3 or TRBV12-4, the J gene TRBJ2-7; a possible D gene is TRBD1 (6 bases). V lost 5 bases and J lost 2, with 7 bases in between. The CDR3 has 12 amino acids. Written as DNA, the CDR3 is TGTGCCAGCAGTGGACAGCCCTACGAGCAGTACTTC. Translated: CASSGQPYEQYF.

At least ten counts were recorded for this clonotype. V and J are TRBV12-3 or TRBV12-4 and TRBJ1-1; D not resolved. This CDR3 spans 13 amino acids. Trimming took 1 base from V and 7 from J, leaving 10 bases between them. In DNA, the CDR3 is TGTGCCAGCAGTTTAGGCCAGACCTTTGAAGCTTTCTTT. Translated: CASSLGQTFEAFF.

At least ten counts were recorded for this clonotype. The V call is TRBV20-1, the J call TRBJ1-1; D gene unclear. V was pared by 6 bases and J by 3 bases, with 14 bases between. This CDR3 has 13 amino acids. Germline V gene data show CDR1 as DFQATT and CDR2 as SNEGSKA (reference sequence). The CDR3 protein is CSARDSGDTEAFF. The CDR3 coding sequence is TGCAGTGCAAGGGATTCCGGTGACACTGAAGCTTTCTTT.

This clonotype was counted many times. The chain links TRBV10-3 to TRBJ1-1; 7 positions agree with TRBD1. J was trimmed by 0 bases and V by 7 bases; bases with no gene match: 5. From germline, CDR1 is ENHRY and CDR2 SYGVKD. This CDR3 comprises 14 residues. For the CDR3, the DNA is TGTGCCATCACGGCAGGGGGGATGAACACTGAAGCTTTCTTT. As protein: CAITAGGMNTEAFF.

This clonotype was seen more than once but under ten times. A single base separates this from a much larger clone, so it may be a read error. The rearrangement joins TRBV28 to TRBJ1-2, with D maybe TRBD1 (6 bases). The CDR3 contains 12 residues. Per the germline V gene, CDR1 is MDHEN and CDR2 is SYDVKM. The CDR3 loop reads CASSVDSYGDTF. The CDR3 DNA sequence: TGTGCCAGCAGTGTGGACAGCTATGGCGACACCTTC.

This clonotype was counted at least ten times. The chain combines TRBV29-1 with TRBJ2-7, with 11 bases identical to TRBD1. The germline V gene has CDR1 SQVTM and CDR2 ANQGSEA. The CDR3 has 14 amino acids. The ends lost 6 bases at V and 8 bases at J; junction bases unmatched: 12. CDR3: CSVAGTGGKWKQYF. The DNA for the CDR3 is TGCAGCGTCGCCGGGACAGGGGGAAAATGGAAGCAGTACTTC.

This clonotype was detected only once. The rearrangement uses TRBV20-1 and TRBJ2-7; D gene ambiguous. The V gene's germline CDR1 is DFQATT and CDR2 SNEGSKA (reference sequence). V gave up 3 bases and J gave up 1 base, with 10 bases separating them. CDR3 length: 13 amino acids. The CDR3 region is CSASNAVSYEQYF. The CDR3 DNA follows: TGCAGTGCTAGCAATGCGGTATCCTACGAGCAGTACTTC.

The sample holds many counts of this clonotype. This sequence joins TRBV12-3 or TRBV12-4 and TRBJ2-7; 10 bases align to TRBD1. This CDR3 contains 14 residues. J lost 6 bases, V lost 3 bases, and 5 bases had no gene match. The CDR3 region has the DNA TGTGCCAGCAGTTTGGGACAGGGGAAGCCCGAGCAGTACTTC. The encoded protein is CASSLGQGKPEQYF.

Ten or more counts support this clonotype. This sequence joins TRBV5-1 and TRBJ2-3, with 8 bases aligning to TRBD2. From germline, CDR1 is SGHRS and CDR2 YFSETQ. Unmatched junction bases numbered 8, after V lost 2 bases and J lost 0 bases. The CDR3 has 17 residues. The CDR3 coding sequence is TGCGCCAGCAGCTTCGGTAGCGGGGTCATTAGCACAGATACGCAGTATTTT. Protein: CASSFGSGVISTDTQYF.

The table lists this clonotype with many counts. The chain carries TRBV20-1 and TRBJ2-7; D possibly uses TRBD1 or TRBD2 (5 bases each). CDR3 length: 18 residues. The ends were cut back, 1 base at V and 0 bases at J, with 22 bases in the middle. CDR1 is DFQATT and CDR2 is SNEGSKA in the germline V gene (reference sequence). CDR3 in amino acids: CSARALIILEGRSYEQYF. CDR3 nucleotide sequence: TGCAGTGCTAGAGCACTCATCATCCTTGAGGGGCGCTCCTACGAGCAGTACTTC.

At least ten counts were recorded for this clonotype. In nucleotides, the CDR3 is TGTGCCAGCAGCCCCGGCCCTCCAGGCAACACCATATATTTT. Translating gives CASSPGPPGNTIYF. This chain links TRBV12-3 or TRBV12-4 with TRBJ1-3, with D unclear. With 6 bases removed from V and 7 bases from J, the gap between germline ends came to 16 bases. The CDR3 loop spans 14 amino acids.

This clonotype was counted many times. The rearrangement uses TRBV20-1 and TRBJ1-1; no clear D gene. The V end lost 1 base, the J end lost 1 base, and 10 bases lay between the germline ends. Germline CDR1 and CDR2: DFQATT and SNEGSKA (reference sequence). The length of the CDR3 is 14 residues. Written as DNA, the CDR3 is TGCAGTGCTAGAGTCCCGACTGCGAACACTGAAGCTTTCTTT. It yields the protein CSARVPTANTEAFF.

This clonotype was counted at least ten times. The J gene is TRBJ2-5, the V gene TRBV9, with TRBD1 identical over 8 bases. Germline CDR1 SGDLS, CDR2 YYNGEE. The V and J ends lost 4 bases and 5 bases, in that order; junction bases with no gene match: 7. CDR3 size: 14 residues. CDR3 DNA: TGTGCCAGCAGCCCTGGACAGGGTCTGGAGACCCAGTACTTC. Translated: CASSPGQGLETQYF.

Many counts were recorded for this clonotype. The V and J genes are TRBV6-1 and TRBJ2-7; 7 bases fit TRBD2. The CDR3 spans 13 residues. V lost 7 bases and J lost 7; bases outside the gene matches: 10. CDR1 and CDR2 (germline): MNHNS, SASEGT. In nucleotides, the CDR3 is TGTGCCAGCATTGGGGCGGGGGTTAAAGAGCAGTACTTC. Translated, it gives CASIGAGVKEQYF.

The chain carries TRBV2 and TRBJ1-5; the D is unclear. The CDR3 is 13 amino acids. The V end lost 7 bases, the J end lost 8 bases, and 15 bases lay between the germline ends. Germline CDR1 is SNHLY and CDR2 is FYNNEI. CDR3 bases: TGTGCCAGCACCAAGGATAGCACTGAGCCCCAGCATTTT. Translation: CASTKDSTEPQHF.

In this sample, this clonotype turned up many times. CDR3 sequence (DNA): TGTGCCAGCAGCTCCGGGACTCTTAACACCGGGGAGCTGTTTTTT. Its protein product is CASSSGTLNTGELFF. This rearrangement joins TRBV11-2 to TRBJ2-2; D may be TRBD2 (6 bases). This CDR3 is built from 15 residues. The V end was cut by 4 bases, the J end by 2 bases, with 11 bases between. Germline CDR1 and CDR2: SGHAT and FQNNGV.

In this sample, this clonotype turned up many times. The chain recombines TRBV12-3 or TRBV12-4 with TRBJ2-7; 8 bases fit TRBD1. The CDR3 runs 15 residues. Trimming cost V 5 bases and J 1 base; bases outside gene matches: 7. The CDR3 coding sequence is TGTGCCAGCAGTCTACAGGGGGAAGCTTCCTACGAGCAGTACTTC. This encodes CASSLQGEASYEQYF.